The 2 T cell receptor beta chains in this list originate from one sample, sequenced in a study of blood T cells in healthy people across ages. It was with a sample-barcoded 5' primer and a J-beta primer mix that a second PCR of about 6 to 12 cycles was run. One entry per CDR3 protein results from TCRdb running MiXCR on the 5' RACE reads. This sample has hundreds of thousands of distinct CDR3 sequences, with approximately 60% found just once. The sample comprised blood. The source is a man aged 35 to 55 in good health.

The V gene is TRBV25-1, the J gene TRBJ2-3; no clear D. Trimming removed 1 base at V and 6 bases at J, with 8 bases between. The CDR3 length is 13 residues. CDR1 and CDR2 from the germline V gene are MGHDK and SYGVNS. In DNA form, the CDR3 reads TGTGCCAGCAGTGAATCCCTCGTCGATACGCAGTATTTT. Translated: CASSESLVDTQYF.

This sequence joins TRBV6-2 or TRBV6-3 and TRBJ1-1; possible D gene TRBD1, 5 bases. The germline CDR1 and CDR2 sequences are MNHEY and SVGEGT. The CDR3 is 14 amino acids. Trimming took 2 bases from V and 4 from J, leaving 11 bases between them. The CDR3 bases are TGTGCCAGCAGTTACCAGGGATGGAGCACTGAAGCTTTCTTT. This gives the protein CASSYQGWSTEAFF.